A single sample is the source of the 8 T cell receptor beta chains below, sequenced in a study of CD8 T cells in Susac syndrome. RNA was extracted with the RNeasy kit, and a quantity of about 0.45 to 1 ug was reverse transcribed using random hexamers. TCRdb recomputed calls from the immunoSEQ multiplex PCR reads with MiXCR, one row per CDR3 protein. The sample includes approximately 230,000 distinct CDR3 sequences, roughly 93% of them seen just once. Source material: CD4+ T cells from PBMCs. The receptors shown here come from a human donor with multiple sclerosis.

This CDR3 reads CASSQGQTFRGYTF. CDR3 in DNA: TGTGCCAGCAGCCAAGGTCAGACTTTTAGGGGCTACACCTTC. The rearrangement joins TRBV3-1 to TRBJ1-2; D call uncertain. The CDR3 spans 14 residues. With 1 base removed from V and 8 bases from J, the gap between germline ends came to 14 bases. CDR1 is LGHDT and CDR2 is YNNKEL in the germline V gene (reference sequence).

The chain recombines TRBV10-3 with TRBJ1-2; no firm D call. The CDR3 contains 14 residues. Looked up from germline, CDR1 is ENHRY and CDR2 is SYGVKD. Deletions cut 8 bases from V and 4 bases from J, with 17 bases between. The chain's CDR3 is CAIRTQPPVYGYTF. The CDR3 region has the DNA TGTGCCATCCGGACCCAGCCTCCGGTCTATGGCTACACCTTC.

CDR3 sequence: CSARDQGPSSETQYF. In DNA form, the CDR3 reads TGCAGTGCTAGAGATCAGGGACCTTCCTCGGAGACCCAGTACTTC. The chain links TRBV20-1 to TRBJ2-5; D possibly matches TRBD1 or TRBD2 (5 bases each). Germline CDR1 reads DFQATT; CDR2 reads SNEGSKA (reference sequence). The CDR3 runs to 15 residues. V was cut by 0 bases and J by 5 bases, with 16 bases left in between.

J is TRBJ1-5 and V is TRBV19; 9 bases are a match to TRBD1. The CDR3 runs to 15 residues. The germline V gene encodes CDR1 LNHDA and CDR2 SQIVND (reference sequence). V shed 7 bases, J shed 1 base, and the junction held 5 bases outside the gene matches. The CDR3 DNA is TGTGCCAGTATGAAACAGGGGGCGAGCAATCAGCCCCAGCATTTT. Residues: CASMKQGASNQPQHF. The entire variable domain, with the rest obtained from reference TRBV19 and TRBJ1-5, is as follows: DGGITQSPKYLFRKEGQNVTLSCEQNLNHDAMYWYRQDPGQGLRLIYYSQIVNDFQKGDIAEGYSVSREKKESFPLTVTSAQKNPTAFYLCASMKQGASNQPQHFGDGTRLSIL.

The chain recombines TRBV3-1 with TRBJ1-3; D is unresolved. The ends were cut back, 0 bases at V and 0 bases at J, with 9 bases in the middle. The CDR3 loop spans 16 amino acids. The germline CDR1 and CDR2 sequences are LGHDT and YNNKEL (reference sequence). The CDR3 protein is CASSQDRGFSGNTIYF. The DNA for the CDR3 is TGTGCCAGCAGCCAAGATCGCGGGTTCTCTGGAAACACCATATATTTT.

The gene calls are TRBV7-9 and TRBJ1-2; tentatively, D is TRBD1 (5 bases). Trimming shortened V by 3 bases and J by 2 bases, and 10 bases separated the two germline ends. Looked up from germline, CDR1 is SEHNR and CDR2 is FQNEAQ (reference sequence). This CDR3 contains 14 residues. The CDR3 nucleotides are TGTGCCAGCAGCTTGGGGGGTCCCAACTATGGCTACACCTTC. It yields the protein CASSLGGPNYGYTF.

This clonotype has only one observation. The chain links TRBV7-9 to TRBJ2-1; D is perhaps TRBD2 (6 bases). With 1 base removed from V and 2 bases from J, the gap between germline ends came to 12 bases. Germline-derived CDR1 and CDR2 are SEHNR and FQNEAQ (reference sequence). The CDR3 consists of 16 residues. The CDR3 DNA sequence: TGTGCCAGCAGCTTAGATGGATTAGCGGCCTACAATGAGCAGTTCTTC. Amino acids: CASSLDGLAAYNEQFF.

J is TRBJ2-7 and V is TRBV15; D is uncertain. Trimming left V 3 bases short and J 8 bases short, with 20 bases between. The CDR3 covers 15 residues. Germline CDR1 reads LNHNV; CDR2 reads YYDKDF (reference sequence). CDR3 in amino acids: CATSRAGVQETQQYF. CDR3 DNA: TGTGCCACCAGCAGGGCCGGAGTTCAGGAAACTCAGCAGTACTTC.